These 13 T cell receptor beta chains came from one sample sequenced in a study of T-cell reconstitution after alpha-beta-depleted transplantation in children. Unique molecular identifiers were built into the TCRbeta library. TCRdb passed the PCR reads through MiXCR, listing each CDR3 protein once. The top ten clones hold 2% to 2.5% of a sample with about 600,000 distinct CDR3 sequences, 13% of them seen once. Sequences were derived from PBMCs, mostly from graft donor cells, sampled 360 days after TCRalphabeta/CD19-depleted stem cell transplant. The receptors shown here come from a male patient under 18 who had a stem cell transplant for acute myeloid leukemia, so the T cells may come from the graft donor.

The chain has TRBV7-8 and TRBJ1-4, with a weak D call TRBD1 (5 bases). The V end lost 5 bases, the J end lost 8 bases, and 15 bases lay between the germline ends. CDR3 length equals 14 residues. CDR1 is SGHVS, CDR2 FQNEAQ, per germline. The CDR3 DNA reads as TGTGCCAGCAGCATCCGTGTGGGGGTGGAAAAACTGTTTTTT. The encoded protein is CASSIRVGVEKLFF.

This clonotype was found many times. The V call is TRBV27, the J call TRBJ2-1; D not certain. This CDR3 has 15 amino acids. V gave up 6 bases and J gave up 0 bases, with 12 bases separating them. Germline values: CDR1 MNHEY, CDR2 SMNVEV (reference sequence). The CDR3 DNA follows: TGTGCCAGCAGGGCCACTGTAGTCTCCTACAATGAGCAGTTCTTC. Translating it yields CASRATVVSYNEQFF.

This clonotype was detected ten times or more. The rearrangement uses TRBV20-1 and TRBJ2-2; D remains unclear. Germline values: CDR1 DFQATT, CDR2 SNEGSKA (reference sequence). The CDR3 contains 13 residues. Trimming pared 8 bases from V and 0 bases from J, leaving 10 bases between. The CDR3: CSNTEANTGELFF. CDR3 nucleotide sequence: TGCAGTAACACGGAAGCGAACACCGGGGAGCTGTTTTTT.

This clonotype showed up many times. This rearrangement joins TRBV14 to TRBJ2-1, with 14 bases that match TRBD2. The germline V gene has CDR1 SGHDN and CDR2 FVKESK. The CDR3 is made up of 18 amino acids. The J segment lost 7 bases and the V segment lost 3 bases, leaving 11 bases of the junction unmatched. The CDR3 DNA is TGTGCCAGCAGCCATCGTAGACTAGCGGGAGGGCCTGGGAATGAGCAGTTCTTC. It encodes CASSHRRLAGGPGNEQFF.

This clonotype was seen many times. This sequence joins TRBV12-3 or TRBV12-4 and TRBJ2-5; D is tentatively TRBD1 or TRBD2 (5 bases each). The CDR3 is made up of 17 amino acids. Trimming left V 6 bases short and J 5 bases short, with 25 bases between. As DNA, the CDR3 is TGTGCCAGCAGCTCCCAGAGCCAGGGAGTTATTATGGAGACCCAGTACTTC. Residues: CASSSQSQGVIMETQYF.

This clonotype was detected a few times. The chain combines TRBV9 with TRBJ2-7, with 12 bases matching TRBD2. The CDR3 sequence is 15 residues long. CDR1 and CDR2 from the germline V gene are SGDLS and YYNGEE. Germline trimming cut 2 bases from V and 5 bases from J; bases unmatched to any gene: 5. The CDR3 here is CASSVRLAGENEQYF. Written as DNA, the CDR3 is TGTGCCAGCAGCGTGAGACTAGCGGGAGAGAACGAGCAGTACTTC.

The chain joins TRBV5-1 to TRBJ2-1; perhaps D is TRBD1 or TRBD2 (5 bases each). Germline CDR1 SGHRS, CDR2 YFSETQ. The CDR3 consists of 17 residues. The germline V and J ends were trimmed by 4 bases and 4 bases, with 21 bases remaining between them. This chain's CDR3 is CASSPTLGEPGYNEQFF. CDR3 sequence (DNA): TGCGCCAGCAGCCCCACACTAGGGGAGCCTGGGTACAATGAGCAGTTCTTC.

The gene calls are TRBV4-3 and TRBJ2-3; TRBD2 aligns across 8 bases. The V segment lost 1 base and the J segment 2 bases; nucleotides outside the gene matches: 11. Germline CDR1 and CDR2: LGHNA and YSLEER. This CDR3 has 18 residues. The CDR3 here is CASSQVTVLAAYTDTQYF. The CDR3 DNA reads as TGCGCCAGCAGCCAAGTAACCGTACTAGCGGCTTACACAGATACGCAGTATTTT.

On this clonotype: A junction boundary mismatches the germline segment, possibly from a read error. The CDR3 reads CSVGGSGANFLTF. Here the CDR3 DNA reads TGCAGCGTTGGAGGATCTGGGGCCAACTTCCTGACTTTC. The V gene is TRBV29-1, the J gene TRBJ2-6; D is perhaps TRBD1 (5 bases). The germline CDR1 and CDR2 sequences are SQVTM and ANQGSEA. There are 13 residues in the CDR3.

This clonotype has a handful of counts. The V call is TRBV7-2, the J call TRBJ2-3; 11 nucleotides match TRBD2. This CDR3 region has 20 residues. The V gene end was trimmed by 5 bases and the J gene end by 0 bases; junction bases not matched to a gene: 16. The germline gives CDR1 SGHTA, CDR2 FQGNSA. DNA of the CDR3: TGTGCCAGCAGCCCCAAGCCACCGGGACTAGCGGTTACTAGCACAGATACGCAGTATTTT. Amino acids: CASSPKPPGLAVTSTDTQYF.

V gene TRBV12-3 or TRBV12-4 combines with J gene TRBJ1-3; D unresolved. CDR3 length equals 16 residues. Trimming removed 3 bases at V and 10 bases at J, with 22 bases between. The CDR3 sequence is CASSFWVILVSETIYF. The DNA of the CDR3 is TGTGCCAGCAGTTTTTGGGTGATTCTAGTTTCGGAGACCATATATTTT.

This clonotype was picked up many times. The chain recombines TRBV5-1 with TRBJ2-2; D is uncertain. Germline CDR1 and CDR2: SGHRS and YFSETQ. Between the trimmed V and J ends, which lost 3 bases and 3 bases, there was a span of 9 bases. The CDR3 runs 14 residues. The CDR3 DNA follows: TGCGCCAGCAGCTCCGAAGGGTACACCGGGGAGCTGTTTTTT. It is translated as CASSSEGYTGELFF.

This clonotype has a count of ten or more. This chain's CDR3 is CAIRGQGGETQYF. CDR3 nucleotide sequence: TGTGCCATCAGGGGACAGGGAGGAGAGACCCAGTACTTC. This chain uses TRBV10-3 with TRBJ2-5; 9 bases fit TRBD1. J lost 4 bases, V lost 6 bases, and 3 bases had no gene match. The CDR3 sequence is 13 residues long. The germline V gene encodes CDR1 ENHRY and CDR2 SYGVKD.